This T cell receptor beta chain came from a study of T cell responses to AZD1222 COVID-19 vaccine. Clones were read by immunoSEQ multiplex PCR, and TCRdb kept only the in-frame ones, dropping some. This table holds about 120,000 clones, about 90% found once. This specimen was peripheral blood, taken on day 0 of MenACWY control vaccination. This clonotype was sampled from an adult in good health.

The CDR3 DNA follows: TGCGCCAGCAGTCAATCGAGGCCCCATGGGGACACTGAAGCTTTCTTT. Encoded protein: CASSQSRPHGDTEAFF. This chain connects TRBV23-1 to TRBJ1-1; D unclear. TRBV23-1 is recorded as an ORF, its role being uncertain. Between the trimmed V and J ends, which lost 0 bases and 3 bases, there was a span of 14 bases. The CDR3 consists of 16 residues.